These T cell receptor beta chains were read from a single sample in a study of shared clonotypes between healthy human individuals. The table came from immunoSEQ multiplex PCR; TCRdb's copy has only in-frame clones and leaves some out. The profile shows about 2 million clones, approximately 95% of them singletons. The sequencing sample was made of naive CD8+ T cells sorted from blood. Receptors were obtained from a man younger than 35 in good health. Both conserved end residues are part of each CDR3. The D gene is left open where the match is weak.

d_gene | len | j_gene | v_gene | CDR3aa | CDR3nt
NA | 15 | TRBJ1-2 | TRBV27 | CASKISRGGGYGYTF | TGTGCCAGCAAAATTTCCAGGGGCGGGGGCTATGGCTACACCTTC
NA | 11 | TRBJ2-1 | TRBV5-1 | CATKGEDEQFF | TGCGCCACTAAAGGAGAGGATGAGCAGTTCTTC
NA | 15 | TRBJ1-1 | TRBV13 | CASSLGLAMNTEAFF | TGTGCCAGCAGCTTAGGGTTGGCAATGAACACTGAAGCTTTCTTT
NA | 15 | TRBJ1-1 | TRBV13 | CASSAPGSGTTEAFF | TGTGCCAGCAGCGCCCCAGGGTCAGGGACCACTGAAGCTTTCTTT
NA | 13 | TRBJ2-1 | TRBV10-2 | CASSPNGGLEQFF | TGCGCCAGCAGTCCGAACGGGGGTCTTGAGCAGTTCTTC
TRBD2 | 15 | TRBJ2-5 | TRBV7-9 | CASSLSIAGAETQYF | TGTGCCAGCAGCTTATCCATAGCGGGAGCAGAGACCCAGTACTTC
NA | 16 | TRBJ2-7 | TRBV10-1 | CASTQIRGRGSYEQYF | TGCGCCAGCACTCAGATCCGGGGGCGCGGATCCTACGAGCAGTACTTC
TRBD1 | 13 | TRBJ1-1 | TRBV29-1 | CSVATGEGTEAFF | TGCAGCGTTGCAACAGGGGAGGGCACTGAAGCTTTCTTT
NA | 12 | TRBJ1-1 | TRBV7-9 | CASSFGETEAFF | TGTGCCAGCAGCTTTGGTGAGACTGAAGCTTTCTTT
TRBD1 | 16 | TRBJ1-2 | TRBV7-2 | CASSWHHTTGDYGYTF | TGTGCCAGCAGCTGGCACCACACAACAGGGGACTATGGCTACACCTTC
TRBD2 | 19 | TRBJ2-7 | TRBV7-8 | CASSYRDTRTSGTSYEQYF | TGTGCCAGCAGCTACCGGGACACCCGGACTAGCGGGACTTCCTACGAGCAGTACTTC
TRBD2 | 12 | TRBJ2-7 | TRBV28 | CASHAGAYEQYF | TGTGCCTCGCATGCGGGGGCCTACGAGCAGTACTTC
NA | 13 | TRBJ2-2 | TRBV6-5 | CALKHANTGELFF | TGTGCACTCAAACACGCCAACACCGGGGAGCTGTTTTTT
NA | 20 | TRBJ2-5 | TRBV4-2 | CASSSLGGGELGFLRETQYF | TGTGCCAGCAGCTCCCTAGGGGGGGGAGAACTTGGGTTTTTACGCGAGACCCAGTACTTC
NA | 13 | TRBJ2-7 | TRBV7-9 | CASSHPTYREQYF | TGTGCCAGCAGCCACCCAACTTACCGCGAGCAGTACTTC